This T cell receptor (beta chain) was recovered during a study of radiotherapy plus CTLA-4 blockade in lung cancer. Overall study: Objective response rate was about 19%; disease control rate, around 33%.

General study findings and limits: Dynamics of early blood T cell clones, together with interferon-beta, were reportedly the best predictors of response. TCR clones from tumors expanded in blood after radiotherapy plus ipilimumab.

Using immunoSEQ multiplex PCR, the repertoire was profiled, and TCRdb retains in-frame clones only, with some absent. The sample lists tens of thousands of clones, roughly 87% occurring once. On this clone itself: Antigen: not known.

Focal radiation plus CTLA-4 blockade with ipilimumab was given to patients with chemo-refractory metastatic non-small-cell lung cancer. Looked up from germline, CDR1 is MDHEN and CDR2 is SYDVKM. V gave up 3 bases and J gave up 2 bases, with 10 bases separating them. The CDR3 has 15 residues. Material: peripheral blood, obtained from a patient treated with radiotherapy plus ipilimumab. The clonotype was recovered from a human donor with non-small cell lung cancer who had stable disease on radiotherapy plus ipilimumab. This chain connects TRBV28 to TRBJ2-2; D call uncertain. The CDR3, as DNA: TGTGCCAGCAGTTTCTACTCCGGAAACACCGGGGAGCTGTTTTTT. This codes for CASSFYSGNTGELFF.